This paragraph reports one TCR beta chain. As handled by the study authors: Nucleated cell counts were estimated from reference gene primer amplification. The protocol was immunoSEQ multiplex PCR, while the TCRdb copy is restricted to in-frame clones and leaves out a portion. The DNA was the basis for D and trimming; V, J and clone size are from that table. Found here are over 20,000 clones, 91% of them singletons; the top ten hold 2.5% to 4%. The data originate from a study of blood T cell repertoires in COVID-19. Study details: From the United States, Italy and Spain came samples of acute and convalescent COVID-19. The cDNA or gDNA used as material had been derived from T cells, B-cell-depleted T cells, or PBMCs.

Losses at the gene ends were 4 bases for V and 4 bases for J; bases not matched to a gene: 6. The germline V gene encodes CDR1 SGHTA and CDR2 FQGNSA. CDR3 length equals 14 residues. The material sequenced was peripheral blood. This TCR was sampled from a woman in her 70s with active COVID-19. The V gene is TRBV7-2, the J gene TRBJ1-1; TRBD1 matches 7 bases. CDR3 sequence (DNA): TGTGCCAGCAGCTCCCTGACAGGGATCACTGAAGCTTTCTTT. Protein sequence: CASSSLTGITEAFF.